The clone carrying this TCR beta chain appeared a few times. The antigen is undetermined. The entry originates in a study of shared clonotypes between healthy human individuals. Findings and caveats of the study: Researchers sampled blood only, noting tissue repertoires likely differ.

Donors comprised healthy HIV-negative adults lacking recent acute infections or vaccinations. Per the original methods: Without quality scores, immunoSEQ junctional reads could not be filtered like full-length reads. Clones were read by immunoSEQ multiplex PCR, and TCRdb kept only the in-frame ones, dropping some. V and J calls and clone size are those listed in that table; D and trimming were worked out from the DNA. Found here are 400,000 to 550,000 clones, 70% to 85% of them singletons; the top ten hold roughly 12%. The CDR3 covers 15 residues. Trimming stripped 2 bases from V and 2 bases from J, with 13 bases between. The germline V gene encodes CDR1 KGHSH and CDR2 LQKENI.

The chain combines TRBV18 with TRBJ2-7; D gene unclear. The sequenced sample was PBMCs. This TCR was sampled from a woman aged 40-49 years in good health. Some clones in this sample may be carry-over from other donors' samples. In nucleotides, the CDR3 is TGTGCCAGCTCACCAGCACAAACTCGGCCCTACGAGCAGTACTTC. Protein: CASSPAQTRPYEQYF.